The rows below give T cell receptor beta chains drawn from one sample of a study of Ad26.COV2.S vaccination and SARS-CoV-2 variants. The protocol was immunoSEQ multiplex PCR, while the TCRdb copy is restricted to in-frame clones and leaves out a portion. The sample yields about 680,000 clones, more than 70% seen once. The sample here was peripheral blood, taken in a trial of Ad26.COV2.S vaccine versus placebo. Receptors originate from a person between 18 and 60 years old who received the Ad26.COV2.S COVID-19 vaccine or a placebo. The CDR3 runs from the conserved cysteine through the conserved F or W. The D gene is left open where the match is weak. Some rows have no size entry. The others give once, few or many, or a class for an expanded clone.

abundance: once
j_gene: TRBJ2-1
v_gene: TRBV30
d_gene: -
CDR3nt: TGTGCCTGGACGCGGGGAAGGCTATACAATGAGCAGTTCTTC
CDR3aa: CAWTRGRLYNEQFF

abundance: -
j_gene: TRBJ1-2
v_gene: TRBV24-1
d_gene: TRBD1
CDR3nt: TGTGCCACCAGTGACCGGAGACAGGGGATCTATGGCTACACCTTC
CDR3aa: CATSDRRQGIYGYTF

abundance: -
j_gene: TRBJ2-3
v_gene: TRBV5-5
d_gene: -
CDR3nt: TGTGCCAGCAGCTTGATTCCTAGCCCCGATACGCAGTATTTT
CDR3aa: CASSLIPSPDTQYF

abundance: -
j_gene: TRBJ2-1
v_gene: TRBV9
d_gene: -
CDR3nt: TGTGCCAGCAGCGTAGGGATCCCGGGGATCACCTACAATGAGCAGTTCTTC
CDR3aa: CASSVGIPGITYNEQFF

abundance: -
j_gene: TRBJ2-7
v_gene: TRBV3-1/TRBV3-2
d_gene: -
CDR3nt: TGTGCCAGCAGCCAACAGGGGGGCTACGAGCAGTACTTC
CDR3aa: CASSQQGGYEQYF

abundance: -
j_gene: TRBJ2-2
v_gene: TRBV19
d_gene: TRBD1
CDR3nt: TGTGCCAGTAGTCGGACAGGGGTGAACACCGGGGAGCTGTTTTTT
CDR3aa: CASSRTGVNTGELFF

abundance: -
j_gene: TRBJ1-3
v_gene: TRBV5-1
d_gene: -
CDR3nt: TGCGCCAGCAGCGCATGGGGTTCGGAGGGAAACACCATATATTTT
CDR3aa: CASSAWGSEGNTIYF

abundance: -
j_gene: TRBJ2-3
v_gene: TRBV2
d_gene: TRBD2
CDR3nt: TGTGCCAGCAGCCTTTGGGGACTAGCGGGAGACACAGATACGCAGTATTTT
CDR3aa: CASSLWGLAGDTDTQYF

abundance: -
j_gene: TRBJ1-2
v_gene: TRBV7-9
d_gene: -
CDR3nt: TGTGCCAGCAGCGTTGACCGTCTCTATGGCTACACCTTC
CDR3aa: CASSVDRLYGYTF

abundance: -
j_gene: TRBJ1-6
v_gene: TRBV7-2
d_gene: TRBD1
CDR3nt: TGTGCCAGCAGCTCTCCGGGACAGGTTTATAATTCACCCCTCCACTTT
CDR3aa: CASSSPGQVYNSPLHF

abundance: -
j_gene: TRBJ2-3
v_gene: TRBV6-2/TRBV6-3
d_gene: -
CDR3nt: TGTGCCAGCAGTCATTTCGGACTATCTAGCACAGATACGCAGTATTTT
CDR3aa: CASSHFGLSSTDTQYF

abundance: -
j_gene: TRBJ1-1
v_gene: TRBV18
d_gene: TRBD1
CDR3nt: TGTGCCAGCTCACCTCTATGGGGACAGGGGAACACTGAAGCTTTCTTT
CDR3aa: CASSPLWGQGNTEAFF

abundance: -
j_gene: TRBJ2-2
v_gene: TRBV4-2
d_gene: TRBD2
CDR3nt: TGTGCCAGCAGCCAATTATTAGCGGGGGGGCCAATCGGGGAGCTGTTTTTT
CDR3aa: CASSQLLAGGPIGELFF

abundance: few
j_gene: TRBJ1-6
v_gene: TRBV19
d_gene: -
CDR3nt: TGTGCCAGTAGACCAATGGGGGGAAATTCACCCCTCCACTTT
CDR3aa: CASRPMGGNSPLHF

abundance: -
j_gene: TRBJ2-1
v_gene: TRBV5-1
d_gene: -
CDR3nt: TGCGCCAGCAGCTTGGACTCCTACAATGAGCAGTTCTTC
CDR3aa: CASSLDSYNEQFF

abundance: -
j_gene: TRBJ2-1
v_gene: TRBV19
d_gene: TRBD2
CDR3nt: TGTGCCAGTAGTACCACTAGCGGGGCCTACAATGAGCAGTTCTTC
CDR3aa: CASSTTSGAYNEQFF

abundance: -
j_gene: TRBJ1-2
v_gene: TRBV4-3
d_gene: -
CDR3nt: TGCGCCAGCAGCCAAGACAAACCCGGGGACTATGGCTACACCTTC
CDR3aa: CASSQDKPGDYGYTF

abundance: once
j_gene: TRBJ2-1
v_gene: TRBV2
d_gene: -
CDR3nt: TGTGCCAGCAGTTCGGACTCCTACAATGAGCAGTTCTTC
CDR3aa: CASSSDSYNEQFF

abundance: -
j_gene: TRBJ2-1
v_gene: TRBV30
d_gene: TRBD1
CDR3nt: TGTGCCTGGAGTGTGGGGACAGGGTACAATGAGCAGTTCTTC
CDR3aa: CAWSVGTGYNEQFF

abundance: -
j_gene: TRBJ2-1
v_gene: TRBV2
d_gene: -
CDR3nt: TGTGCCAGCCGGGAGTTAGGGTTGGATGAGCAGTTCTTC
CDR3aa: CASRELGLDEQFF

abundance: -
j_gene: TRBJ2-3
v_gene: TRBV5-5
d_gene: -
CDR3nt: TGTGCCAGCAGCCAACAGTCTAGCACAGATACGCAGTATTTT
CDR3aa: CASSQQSSTDTQYF

abundance: -
j_gene: TRBJ1-2
v_gene: TRBV12-3/TRBV12-4
d_gene: -
CDR3nt: TGTGCCAGCAGCTCCGGGACTCTTGGCTACACCTTC
CDR3aa: CASSSGTLGYTF

abundance: -
j_gene: TRBJ2-3
v_gene: TRBV20-1
d_gene: -
CDR3nt: TGCAGTGCTAGACCCACAGATACGCAGTATTTT
CDR3aa: CSARPTDTQYF

abundance: -
j_gene: TRBJ1-2
v_gene: TRBV2
d_gene: -
CDR3nt: TGTGCCAGCAGCGAACAGGGTCCTAACTATGGCTACACCTTC
CDR3aa: CASSEQGPNYGYTF

abundance: -
j_gene: TRBJ1-6
v_gene: TRBV5-4
d_gene: -
CDR3nt: TGTGCCAGCAGCCGTTCTTCCTTAAGCTCCTATAATTCACCCCTCCACTTT
CDR3aa: CASSRSSLSSYNSPLHF

abundance: once
j_gene: TRBJ2-1
v_gene: TRBV11-3
d_gene: -
CDR3nt: TGTGCCAGCAGCCAGGCAGGGTATGAGCAGTTCTTC
CDR3aa: CASSQAGYEQFF

abundance: -
j_gene: TRBJ2-7
v_gene: TRBV5-1
d_gene: TRBD2
CDR3nt: TGCGCCGGACGGCTAGCGGCCTACGAGCAGTACTTC
CDR3aa: CAGRLAAYEQYF

abundance: -
j_gene: TRBJ2-7
v_gene: TRBV14
d_gene: -
CDR3nt: TGTGCCAGCAGCCAAGATTACCCCTACGAGCAGTACTTC
CDR3aa: CASSQDYPYEQYF

abundance: -
j_gene: TRBJ2-3
v_gene: TRBV3-1/TRBV3-2
d_gene: TRBD2
CDR3nt: TGTGCCAGCAGCCAAAACCCTAGCGGGGGGGATACGCAGTATTTT
CDR3aa: CASSQNPSGGDTQYF

abundance: -
j_gene: TRBJ2-1
v_gene: TRBV6-4
d_gene: -
CDR3nt: TGTGCCAGCACAATTCCCAAAGGGGGTGGTCCGGGCGGGAATGAGCAGTTCTTC
CDR3aa: CASTIPKGGGPGGNEQFF

abundance: -
j_gene: TRBJ1-5
v_gene: TRBV19
d_gene: TRBD1
CDR3nt: TGTGCCAGTAGCGGACAGGGAAGTGGCCAGCCCCAGCATTTT
CDR3aa: CASSGQGSGQPQHF

abundance: once
j_gene: TRBJ1-2
v_gene: TRBV5-4
d_gene: -
CDR3nt: TGTGCCAGCAGCTTGCGATGGACAGAAGGGGATGGCTACACCTTC
CDR3aa: CASSLRWTEGDGYTF

abundance: -
j_gene: TRBJ1-6
v_gene: TRBV4-2
d_gene: -
CDR3nt: TGTGCCAGCAGCCAAGTCGGAGGACCGACACTCTCCTATAATTCACCCCTCCACTTT
CDR3aa: CASSQVGGPTLSYNSPLHF

abundance: once
j_gene: TRBJ2-7
v_gene: TRBV7-3
d_gene: -
CDR3nt: TGTGCCAGCAGCCGAAGCGCAGGGGCATCCTACGAGCAGTACTTC
CDR3aa: CASSRSAGASYEQYF

abundance: -
j_gene: TRBJ1-1
v_gene: TRBV10-1
d_gene: -
CDR3nt: TGCGCCAGCAGTGAGTCTCAGGGAAAGACTGAAGCTTTCTTT
CDR3aa: CASSESQGKTEAFF

abundance: -
j_gene: TRBJ2-1
v_gene: TRBV18
d_gene: TRBD2
CDR3nt: TGTGCCAGCTCACCCCTCTTGGCGGGGGAGGGCTCCTACAATGAGCAGTTCTTC
CDR3aa: CASSPLLAGEGSYNEQFF

abundance: -
j_gene: TRBJ1-5
v_gene: TRBV10-3
d_gene: TRBD1
CDR3nt: TGTGCCATCGGGGAGGGGCAGGGGGATAATCAGCCCCAGCATTTT
CDR3aa: CAIGEGQGDNQPQHF

abundance: -
j_gene: TRBJ1-3
v_gene: TRBV10-1
d_gene: -
CDR3nt: TGCGCCAGCAGTCGGGACTCTGGAAACACCATATATTTT
CDR3aa: CASSRDSGNTIYF

abundance: -
j_gene: TRBJ1-4
v_gene: TRBV5-4
d_gene: TRBD1
CDR3nt: TGTGCCAGCAGCTCCTCGACAGGGGGAGGGGAAAAACTGTTTTTT
CDR3aa: CASSSSTGGGEKLFF

abundance: -
j_gene: TRBJ2-5
v_gene: TRBV14
d_gene: TRBD2
CDR3nt: TGTGCCAGCAGCCCTTTTCGGCTAGCGGGAGATGTGGAGACCCAGTACTTC
CDR3aa: CASSPFRLAGDVETQYF

abundance: -
j_gene: TRBJ1-1
v_gene: TRBV5-1
d_gene: -
CDR3nt: TGCGCCAGCAGCGCCCGACCTGGGGACACTGAAGCTTTCTTT
CDR3aa: CASSARPGDTEAFF

abundance: -
j_gene: TRBJ1-3
v_gene: TRBV15
d_gene: -
CDR3nt: TGTGCCACCAGTCGGCGGGACCCCAACTCTAGAAACACCATATATTTT
CDR3aa: CATSRRDPNSRNTIYF

abundance: -
j_gene: TRBJ2-7
v_gene: TRBV19
d_gene: -
CDR3nt: TGTGCCAGTAGTATAGTGGCAGGAGGTTCCTACGAGCAGTACTTC
CDR3aa: CASSIVAGGSYEQYF

abundance: -
j_gene: TRBJ2-2
v_gene: TRBV3-1/TRBV3-2
d_gene: -
CDR3nt: TGTGCCAGCAGCCAAGAGCGAGGGACGAACACCGGGGAGCTGTTTTTT
CDR3aa: CASSQERGTNTGELFF

abundance: -
j_gene: TRBJ1-1
v_gene: TRBV12-3/TRBV12-4
d_gene: -
CDR3nt: TGTGCCAGCAGTAAGAGAATGAACACTGAAGCTTTCTTT
CDR3aa: CASSKRMNTEAFF

abundance: -
j_gene: TRBJ1-1
v_gene: TRBV18
d_gene: -
CDR3nt: TGTGCCAGCTCACCACCCGGGGGAATGAACACTGAAGCTTTCTTT
CDR3aa: CASSPPGGMNTEAFF

abundance: -
j_gene: TRBJ2-1
v_gene: TRBV27
d_gene: TRBD2
CDR3nt: TGTGCCAGCAGTGCCTCGGGACTAGCGGGGGGTTGGAATGAGCAGTTCTTC
CDR3aa: CASSASGLAGGWNEQFF

abundance: -
j_gene: TRBJ2-2
v_gene: TRBV19
d_gene: -
CDR3nt: TGTGCCAGTACCCCCCGTACGGGTTGGGAGCTGTTTTTT
CDR3aa: CASTPRTGWELFF

abundance: -
j_gene: TRBJ2-6
v_gene: TRBV21-1
d_gene: -
CDR3nt: TGTGCCAGCAGCATAAAAACTTTTTCCTCCTCTGGGGCCAACGTCCTGACTTTC
CDR3aa: CASSIKTFSSSGANVLTF

abundance: -
j_gene: TRBJ1-1
v_gene: TRBV7-9
d_gene: -
CDR3nt: TGTGCCAGCAACCTAGCGGGGGTTGGAAGCACTGAAGCTTTCTTT
CDR3aa: CASNLAGVGSTEAFF

abundance: few
j_gene: TRBJ1-3
v_gene: TRBV10-2
d_gene: -
CDR3nt: TGCGCCAGCAGGGTGGGGCCTGGAAACACCATATATTTT
CDR3aa: CASRVGPGNTIYF

abundance: -
j_gene: TRBJ1-3
v_gene: TRBV12-3/TRBV12-4
d_gene: -
CDR3nt: TGTGCCTCCCTCTCTGGAAACACCATATATTTT
CDR3aa: CASLSGNTIYF

abundance: -
j_gene: TRBJ2-6
v_gene: TRBV10-3
d_gene: -
CDR3nt: TGTGCCATCAGTGAGGCGGGGCCCAGCCCACTCTCTGGGGCCAACGTCCTGACTTTC
CDR3aa: CAISEAGPSPLSGANVLTF

abundance: -
j_gene: TRBJ2-3
v_gene: TRBV10-3
d_gene: -
CDR3nt: TGTGCCATCAGTGGTCGTGGTACGCAGTATTTT
CDR3aa: CAISGRGTQYF

abundance: -
j_gene: TRBJ2-5
v_gene: TRBV5-4
d_gene: TRBD2
CDR3nt: TGTGCCAGCAGCTTGAAGGGACTAGAGGAGACCCAGTACTTC
CDR3aa: CASSLKGLEETQYF

abundance: -
j_gene: TRBJ2-4
v_gene: TRBV24-1
d_gene: TRBD1
CDR3nt: TGTGCCACCTTCCAGATGAACCGGTGGGGGGACAGGGGAGGATACATTCAGTACTTC
CDR3aa: CATFQMNRWGDRGGYIQYF

abundance: -
j_gene: TRBJ2-5
v_gene: TRBV7-2
d_gene: -
CDR3nt: TGTGCCAGCAGCCCCAGACACATACAAGAGACCCAGTACTTC
CDR3aa: CASSPRHIQETQYF

abundance: -
j_gene: TRBJ2-3
v_gene: TRBV11-3
d_gene: TRBD2
CDR3nt: TGTGCCAGCAGCGGGACTAGCGGGGGCCCCCACACAGATACGCAGTATTTT
CDR3aa: CASSGTSGGPHTDTQYF

abundance: -
j_gene: TRBJ1-5
v_gene: TRBV6-6
d_gene: -
CDR3nt: TGTGCCACCCTCCTTGGAGATAATCAGCCCCAGCATTTT
CDR3aa: CATLLGDNQPQHF

abundance: -
j_gene: TRBJ2-3
v_gene: TRBV20-1
d_gene: -
CDR3nt: TGCAGTGTCGGGGATGGGATAACGCAGTATTTT
CDR3aa: CSVGDGITQYF